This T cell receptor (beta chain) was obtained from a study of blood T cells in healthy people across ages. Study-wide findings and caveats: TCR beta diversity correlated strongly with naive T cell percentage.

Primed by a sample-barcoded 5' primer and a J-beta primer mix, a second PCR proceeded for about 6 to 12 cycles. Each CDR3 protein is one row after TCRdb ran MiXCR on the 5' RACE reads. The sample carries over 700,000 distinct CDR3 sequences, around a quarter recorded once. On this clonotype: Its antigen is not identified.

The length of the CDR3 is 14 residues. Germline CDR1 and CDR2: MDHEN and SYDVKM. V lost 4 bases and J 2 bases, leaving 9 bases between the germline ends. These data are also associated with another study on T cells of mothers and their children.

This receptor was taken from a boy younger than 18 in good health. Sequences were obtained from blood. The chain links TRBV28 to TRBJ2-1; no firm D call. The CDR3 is CASSSDGAYNEQFF. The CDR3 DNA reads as TGTGCCAGCAGTTCGGACGGCGCCTACAATGAGCAGTTCTTC.